One and the same sample provided the 28 T cell receptor beta chains below, sequenced in a study of PD-1 blockade in mismatch repair-deficient tumors. Assay: immunoSEQ multiplex PCR; the TCRdb copy retains only in-frame clones and omits some. The table has over 75,000 clones, approximately 84% seen once; the top ten hold around 2.6%. Sequenced here: peripheral blood, sampled 12 weeks after starting pembrolizumab. The receptors derive from an adult with mismatch repair-deficient cancer.

V usage is TRBV5-4 and J usage is TRBJ2-3; 7 bases line up with TRBD2. Unmatched junction bases numbered 8, after V lost 3 bases and J lost 4 bases. Germline V gives CDR1 SGHNT, CDR2 YYREEE (reference sequence). This CDR3 has 15 residues. The CDR3 sequence is CASSSATSMPDTQYF. The CDR3 region has the DNA TGTGCCAGCAGCTCCGCGACTAGCATGCCAGATACGCAGTATTTT. Full variable domain (missing parts from reference TRBV5-4 and TRBJ2-3): ETGVTQSPTHLIKTRGQQVTLRCSSQSGHNTVSWYQQALGQGPQFIFQYYREEENGRGNFPPRFSGLQFPNYSSELNVNALELDDSALYLCASSSATSMPDTQYFGPGTRLTVL.

The CDR3 nucleotides are TGTGCCAGCTCACCACCTGTAACAGGGGCAGGAGGCACTGAAGCTTTCTTT. This sequence encodes CASSPPVTGAGGTEAFF. The chain has TRBV18 and TRBJ1-1; 7 nucleotides line up with TRBD1. Germline lookup yields CDR1 KGHSH and CDR2 LQKENI. Germline trimming cut 0 bases from V and 4 bases from J; bases unmatched to any gene: 11. The CDR3 spans 17 residues.

This chain joins TRBV11-2 and TRBJ2-2; TRBD2 matches at 12 bases. This CDR3 spans 16 amino acids. CDR1 and CDR2 (germline): SGHAT, FQNNGV. V dropped 5 bases and J dropped 5; count of bases not matched to a gene: 6. CDR3 nucleotide sequence: TGTGCCAGCAGCCATGCTAGCGGGAGGGTTACCGGGGAGCTGTTTTTT. It is translated as CASSHASGRVTGELFF. Variable domain in full (rest from reference TRBV11-2 and TRBJ2-2): EAGVAQSPRYKIIEKRQSVAFWCNPISGHATLYWYQQILGQGPKLLIQFQNNGVVDDSQLPKDRFSAERLKGVDSTLKIQPAKLEDSAVYLCASSHASGRVTGELFFGEGSRLTVL.

The rearrangement uses TRBV5-1 and TRBJ2-1; 7 bases fit TRBD1. CDR1 SGHRS and CDR2 YFSETQ come from the germline V gene. The CDR3 is 15 amino acids. J gave up 8 bases and V 4 bases, and 12 bases lay outside the gene matches. The DNA for the CDR3 is TGCGCCAGCAGCCAACCGGGACAGTTAAACGATGAGCAGTTCTTC. It specifies CASSQPGQLNDEQFF.

This clone occurred once. This rearrangement joins TRBV9 to TRBJ2-1; no clear D gene. The V gene lost 3 bases and the J gene lost 0 bases, with 10 bases spanning the gap. Germline assignment: CDR1 SGDLS and CDR2 YYNGEE. This CDR3 is 15 amino acids long. The CDR3 bases are TGTGCCAGCAGCGCTACCCGCAGCTCCTACAATGAGCAGTTCTTC. Its protein product is CASSATRSSYNEQFF.

The chain is built from TRBV11-3 and TRBJ2-2; 11 bases fit TRBD2. The V gene's germline CDR1 is SGHNT and CDR2 YENEEA. J was trimmed by 5 bases and V by 3 bases; bases with no gene match: 2. The CDR3 runs 15 residues. CDR3 loop: CASSLGTSGTGELFF. The CDR3 DNA reads TGTGCCAGCAGCTTGGGGACTAGCGGTACCGGGGAGCTGTTTTTT.

The gene calls are TRBV6-4 and TRBJ2-1; TRBD1 is a possible D gene (5 bases). Germline loops: CDR1 MRHNA, CDR2 SNTAGT. Trimming took 2 bases from V and 0 from J, leaving 11 bases between them. There are 16 residues in the CDR3. The CDR3 reads CASSDPWTSSYNEQFF. In DNA form, the CDR3 reads TGTGCCAGCAGTGACCCCTGGACAAGCTCCTACAATGAGCAGTTCTTC.

This clone was seen a few times. The chain joins TRBV18 to TRBJ2-3; unclear D gene. The CDR3 totals 14 residues. Trimming shortened V by 0 bases and J by 5 bases, and 9 bases separated the two germline ends. The germline V gene encodes CDR1 KGHSH and CDR2 LQKENI. CDR3 protein: CASSPPVARDTQYF. In nucleotides, the CDR3 is TGTGCCAGCTCACCACCCGTTGCTCGAGATACGCAGTATTTT.

The CDR3 DNA reads as TGTGCCACCAGGACCGGGACAGAGGATGAAAAACTGTTTTTT. It yields the protein CATRTGTEDEKLFF. J is TRBJ1-4 and V is TRBV15; 7 positions match TRBD1. The CDR3 runs to 14 residues. Germline assignment: CDR1 LNHNV and CDR2 YYDKDF (reference sequence). V lost 6 bases and J lost 6; bases outside the gene matches: 7.

The J gene is TRBJ1-4, the V gene TRBV6-5; 10 bases map to TRBD1. V shed 8 bases, J shed 4 bases, and the junction held 7 bases outside the gene matches. The CDR3 is made up of 15 amino acids. Germline CDR1 reads MNHEY; CDR2 reads SVGAGI. This CDR3 reads CASSRRDRGNEKLFF. In nucleotides, the CDR3 is TGTGCCAGCTCAAGGAGGGACAGGGGTAATGAAAAACTGTTTTTT.

This chain connects TRBV12-5 to TRBJ1-1; D gene unclear. V was cut by 2 bases and J by 4 bases, with 2 bases left in between. The CDR3 spans 11 residues. From germline, CDR1 is LGHNT and CDR2 FRNRAP. The chain's CDR3 is CASGLTTEAFF. The CDR3 DNA reads TGTGCTAGTGGTTTGACCACTGAAGCTTTCTTT.

The chain recombines TRBV2 with TRBJ1-4; D perhaps matches TRBD1 (5 bases). V gave up 8 bases and J gave up 6 bases, with 10 bases separating them. The CDR3 has 12 amino acids. Per the germline V gene, CDR1 is SNHLY and CDR2 is FYNNEI. The CDR3 spells CASSKGYEKLFF. The CDR3 region has the DNA TGTGCCAGCTCAAAGGGGTATGAAAAACTGTTTTTT.

The genes are TRBV10-3 and TRBJ2-1, with 11 bases that match TRBD2. Trimming cost V 4 bases and J 4 bases; bases outside gene matches: 6. Germline lookup yields CDR1 ENHRY and CDR2 SYGVKD. The CDR3 spans 16 residues. The CDR3 DNA sequence: TGTGCCATCAGTGGCCCAATAGCGGGAGGGTACAATGAGCAGTTCTTC. It translates to CAISGPIAGGYNEQFF.

The chain combines TRBV6-1 with TRBJ1-2; D gene uncertain. The CDR3 has 12 amino acids. Deletions cut 5 bases from V and 7 bases from J, with 11 bases between. From germline, CDR1 is MNHNS and CDR2 SASEGT. For the CDR3, the DNA is TGTGCCAGCAGTCTCGAAGCAGGTGGCTACACCTTC. Protein product: CASSLEAGGYTF.

The count of this clone is one. The chain is built from TRBV5-4 and TRBJ1-1; no clear D gene. Trimming pared 3 bases from V and 6 bases from J, leaving 9 bases between. The CDR3 sequence is 12 residues long. Per the germline V gene, CDR1 is SGHNT and CDR2 is YYREEE (reference sequence). The CDR3 bases are TGTGCCAGCAGCTCCCCTAGAGCTGAAGCTTTCTTT. It translates to CASSSPRAEAFF. Variable domain in full (rest from reference TRBV5-4 and TRBJ1-1): ETGVTQSPTHLIKTRGQQVTLRCSSQSGHNTVSWYQQALGQGPQFIFQYYREEENGRGNFPPRFSGLQFPNYSSELNVNALELDDSALYLCASSSPRAEAFFGQGTRLTVV.

The chain uses TRBV30 and TRBJ1-1; D is unclear. Trimming took 2 bases from V and 5 from J, leaving 12 bases between them. This CDR3 has 13 amino acids. The germline CDR1 and CDR2 sequences are GTSNPN and SVGIG (reference sequence). As DNA, the CDR3 is TGTGCCTGGAGTTATGGCCGGCGGACTGAAGCTTTCTTT. Its translation is CAWSYGRRTEAFF.

The chain recombines TRBV7-9 with TRBJ2-7, with TRBD1 identical over 7 bases. V was pared by 2 bases and J by 5 bases, with 15 bases of the junction left unmatched. CDR3 size: 17 residues. Germline V gene data show CDR1 as SEHNR and CDR2 as FQNEAQ (reference sequence). Here the CDR3 DNA reads TGTGCCAGCAGCTTACATCCCGTGGTCAGGGGGTTCGACGAGCAGTACTTC. It yields the protein CASSLHPVVRGFDEQYF. The full variable domain, with the rest looked up from reference TRBV7-9 and TRBJ2-7, is DTGVSQNPRHKITKRGQNVTFRCDPISEHNRLYWYRQTLGQGPEFLTYFQNEAQLEKSRLLSDRFSAERPKGSFSTLEIQRTEQGDSAMYLCASSLHPVVRGFDEQYFGPGTRLTVT.

The chain employs TRBV5-1 and TRBJ2-1; D ambiguous. The length of the CDR3 is 14 residues. Germline-derived CDR1 and CDR2 are SGHRS and YFSETQ. V lost 2 bases to trimming and J lost 1 base, with 7 bases between them. The CDR3 spells CASSFRLSYNEQFF. CDR3 nucleotides: TGCGCCAGCAGCTTTAGACTTTCCTACAATGAGCAGTTCTTC.

The count of this clone is one. V and J are TRBV6-1 and TRBJ1-2, with D perhaps matching TRBD1 (5 bases). Germline assignment: CDR1 MNHNS and CDR2 SASEGT. The V and J ends lost 2 bases and 3 bases respectively, with 7 bases between them. The CDR3 loop spans 13 amino acids. This CDR3 reads CASSERGDYGYTF. In nucleotides, the CDR3 is TGTGCCAGCAGTGAAAGGGGAGACTATGGCTACACCTTC.

This chain uses TRBV11-3 with TRBJ2-1; 8 nucleotides agree with TRBD2. Looked up from germline, CDR1 is SGHNT and CDR2 is YENEEA. The CDR3 is 16 amino acids. V dropped 4 bases and J dropped 0; count of bases not matched to a gene: 5. CDR3 protein: CASSSERGSSYNEQFF. CDR3 sequence (DNA): TGTGCCAGCAGCTCGGAGCGGGGGAGCTCCTACAATGAGCAGTTCTTC.

The CDR3: CAWSAGSSTEAFF. The CDR3 DNA sequence: TGTGCCTGGAGTGCCGGCTCCAGCACTGAAGCTTTCTTT. The J gene is TRBJ1-1, the V gene TRBV30, with D uncertain. Looked up from germline, CDR1 is GTSNPN and CDR2 is SVGIG (reference sequence). Trimming cost V 1 base and J 4 bases, with 10 bases left between them. This CDR3 is built from 13 residues.

Only one count was recorded for this clone. This chain connects TRBV19 to TRBJ2-7; 7 bases agree with TRBD2. Per germline, CDR1 LNHDA and CDR2 SQIVND (reference sequence). The CDR3 has 17 amino acids. With V trimmed by 2 bases and J by 0 bases, 10 bases remained unmatched. Here the CDR3 DNA reads TGTGCCAGTAGTATAAATGGAGGAGCGGGAAGCTCCTACGAGCAGTACTTC. The encoded protein is CASSINGGAGSSYEQYF.

In its sample, this clone was seen once. The chain recombines TRBV19 with TRBJ1-1; possibly TRBD1 for D (6 bases). Deletions cut 5 bases from V and 1 base from J, with 11 bases between. Germline values: CDR1 LNHDA, CDR2 SQIVND (reference sequence). The CDR3 has 14 residues. The CDR3 DNA reads TGTGCCAGTAGTGTGGGACATACGAACACTGAAGCTTTCTTT. Translation gives CASSVGHTNTEAFF.

The V call is TRBV4-1, the J call TRBJ1-1; TRBD1 aligns across 9 bases. J gave up 7 bases and V 4 bases, and 13 bases lay outside the gene matches. This CDR3 spans 16 amino acids. The germline CDR1 and CDR2 sequences are MGHRA and YSYEKL. The CDR3 DNA follows: TGCGCCAGCAGCCGAAGCCCGGGACAGGGAAGACTTGAAGCTTTCTTT. It encodes CASSRSPGQGRLEAFF.

V and J are TRBV6-6 and TRBJ1-5; no definite D call. The CDR3 runs 13 residues. The V gene lost 6 bases and the J gene lost 11 bases, with 17 bases spanning the gap. Germline V CDR1 and CDR2: MNHNY, SVGAGI (reference sequence). This chain's CDR3 is CASRREGVNTQHF. CDR3 nucleotide sequence: TGTGCCAGCAGGCGTGAAGGCGTTAATACCCAGCATTTT.

The chain uses TRBV28 and TRBJ1-1, with 7 bases aligning to TRBD1. Trimming cost V 7 bases and J 8 bases; bases outside gene matches: 7. CDR3 size: 12 residues. Germline lookup yields CDR1 MDHEN and CDR2 SYDVKM. The CDR3 sequence is CASTPYRGEAFF. The CDR3 DNA reads TGTGCCAGCACCCCATACAGGGGAGAAGCTTTCTTT.

The chain uses TRBV5-1 and TRBJ1-2; perhaps TRBD1 as D (5 bases). CDR3 size: 18 residues. V gave up 5 bases and J gave up 5 bases, with 28 bases separating them. Germline CDR1 and CDR2: SGHRS and YFSETQ. For the CDR3, the DNA is TGCGCCAGCAGTTTAGACAGAACCCTCCGGGGGTATGAGTATGGCTACACCTTC. Translated: CASSLDRTLRGYEYGYTF.

The chain recombines TRBV5-1 with TRBJ1-3; 10 bases are shared with TRBD1. Trimming cost V 4 bases and J 4 bases; bases outside gene matches: 8. CDR3 size: 16 residues. Looked up from germline, CDR1 is SGHRS and CDR2 is YFSETQ. The CDR3 nucleotides are TGCGCCAGCAGCGCCCCGGGACAGGGGATCGGAAACACCATATATTTT. Translation gives CASSAPGQGIGNTIYF.